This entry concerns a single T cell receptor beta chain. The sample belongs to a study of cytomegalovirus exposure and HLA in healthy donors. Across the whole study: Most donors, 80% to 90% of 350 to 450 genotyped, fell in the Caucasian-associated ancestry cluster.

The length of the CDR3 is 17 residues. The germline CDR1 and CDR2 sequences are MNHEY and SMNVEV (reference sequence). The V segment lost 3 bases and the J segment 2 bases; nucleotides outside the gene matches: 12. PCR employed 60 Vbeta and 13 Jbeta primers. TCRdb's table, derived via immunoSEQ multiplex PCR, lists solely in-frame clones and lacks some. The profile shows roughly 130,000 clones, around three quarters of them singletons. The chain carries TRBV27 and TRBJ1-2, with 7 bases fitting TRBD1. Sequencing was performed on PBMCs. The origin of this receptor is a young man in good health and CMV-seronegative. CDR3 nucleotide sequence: TGTGCCAGCAGTTTGGAGGCAGGGGGAATTGTCAACTATGGCTACACCTTC. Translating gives CASSLEAGGIVNYGYTF.